This is a list of T cell receptor beta chains from one sample in a study of blood T cell repertoires in COVID-19. This table comes from immunoSEQ multiplex PCR, and its TCRdb copy is limited to in-frame clones, with some not included. The sample has about 140,000 clones; around 79% are singletons. Sequencing was done on a sample of PBMCs or T cells enriched from blood (not recorded which). The receptors were gathered from a woman between 50 and 59 years old who had recovered from COVID-19. Each CDR3 is given with its conserved first and last residue. D genes are given only for firm matches. Rows give clone size only sometimes, using once, few, many, or a class for an expanded clone.

TRBV5-1	TRBJ1-1	.	12	.	TGCGCCAGCAGTTTCGGGGGCACTGAAGCTTTCTTT	CASSFGGTEAFF
TRBV29-1	TRBJ2-5	.	12	.	TGCAGCGTTGGCACTTCCTCCCAGACCCAGTACTTC	CSVGTSSQTQYF
TRBV6-5	TRBJ2-1	.	13	once	TGTGCCAGCAGACTTCCTCCTCTCAATGAGCAGTTCTTC	CASRLPPLNEQFF
TRBV6-5	TRBJ2-7	.	13	.	TGTGCCAGCAGTAGTCGACAAGACTACGAGCAGTACTTC	CASSSRQDYEQYF
TRBV2	TRBJ1-2	TRBD1	14	few	TGTGCCAGCAGTGACCAGGGGGTTCGGTATGGCTACACCTTC	CASSDQGVRYGYTF
TRBV5-4	TRBJ2-1	.	16	.	TGTGCCAGCAGCTTGGAAAAGACTAGTCTATACAATGAGCAGTTCTTC	CASSLEKTSLYNEQFF
TRBV7-9	TRBJ1-2	.	15	.	TGTGCCAGCAGCTTAAGTCGGGGGGACGGCTATGGCTACACCTTC	CASSLSRGDGYGYTF
TRBV3-1/TRBV3-2	TRBJ1-2	.	13	once	TGTGCCAGCAGCCACGGCCCCCCGGGTGGCTACACCTTC	CASSHGPPGGYTF
TRBV9	TRBJ2-2	TRBD1	18	many	TGTGCCAGCAGCGCCAGACAACAGGGGTTTACCCTCACCGGGGAGCTGTTTTTT	CASSARQQGFTLTGELFF
TRBV30	TRBJ1-3	TRBD1	14	once	TGTGCCTGGAGTGCAGGGGGCGCGAGGAACACCATATATTTT	CAWSAGGARNTIYF
TRBV7-9	TRBJ2-5	TRBD2	17	.	TGTGCCAGCAGCTTAGCGGAGGCGCGGGGGGTCCAAGAGACCCAGTACTTC	CASSLAEARGVQETQYF
TRBV6-1	TRBJ2-7	TRBD2	14	few	TGTGCCAGCAGTGAAAGACTAGCGGGGAACGAGCAGTACTTC	CASSERLAGNEQYF
TRBV28	TRBJ1-1	.	14	.	TGTGCCAGCAACTCACAGGGTTTGAACACTGAAGCTTTCTTT	CASNSQGLNTEAFF
TRBV5-5	TRBJ1-6	.	13	.	TGTGCCAGCAGCGCCAACCCAGATTCACCCCTCCACTTT	CASSANPDSPLHF
TRBV5-1	TRBJ2-1	TRBD2	16	.	TGCGCCAGCAGCTCCAGCGGGGGCGCAACCTACAATGAGCAGTTCTTC	CASSSSGGATYNEQFF
TRBV29-1	TRBJ1-2	TRBD1	14	.	TGCAGCGTTGAAGATCGACAGGGTAACTATGGCTACACCTTC	CSVEDRQGNYGYTF